The TCR beta chain described here comes from a study of T cell repertoires in cytomegalovirus infection. Study details: CMV infection plus the matching HLA type was flagged by public TCR beta signatures.

TCRdb reanalysed the reads using MiXCR and keeps one entry per CDR3 protein. The sample has fewer than 950,000 distinct CDR3 sequences, less than 35% seen once; the top ten hold under 15%. The V gene's germline CDR1 is SEHNR and CDR2 FQNEAQ (reference sequence). With 4 bases removed from V and 0 bases from J, the gap between germline ends came to 7 bases. This CDR3 contains 14 residues. Study-level findings and limits: The cumulative frequency of public TCR beta families distinguished individuals who carried CMV together with the relevant HLA. Ex vivo responses were dominated by HLA-C-restricted CMV-specific TCR beta clonotypes.

A few counts support this clonotype. Its cognate antigen is unknown. The clonotype comes from a human donor in good health (CMV status not recorded). Some clones in this sample may be carry-over from other donors' samples. The rearrangement uses TRBV7-9 and TRBJ1-5; no clear D gene. Here the sequenced sample was cultured CD8+ T cells from PBMCs, taken from culture after CMV antigen stimulation. The CDR3 DNA is TGTGCCAGCAGCTCGACCCGTAGCAATCAGCCCCAGCATTTT. Protein sequence: CASSSTRSNQPQHF.